The 9 T cell receptor beta chains below were found in one sample sequenced in a study of T cells in Graves' hyperthyroidism and ophthalmopathy. Amplification yielded TCR beta CDR3 regions, with RNA transcripts as the source. HTBI primers were used for first-round RT-PCR of the TCR CDR3. TCRdb re-analysed the multiplex PCR reads in MiXCR, keeping a single row per CDR3 protein. The table has some 760,000 distinct CDR3 sequences, 13% to 15% seen once. Sequencing used blood. Every receptor here comes from a woman aged 18-29 years with Graves' hyperthyroidism.

Notes on this clonotype: A much larger clone differs by one base, so this may be a read error. The conserved final phenylalanine or tryptophan is absent from the CDR3, which likely points to a read error. The chain employs TRBV12-3 or TRBV12-4 and TRBJ2-2; D is perhaps TRBD2 (6 bases). V was shortened by 3 bases and J by 6 bases, with 17 bases between the two germline ends. The CDR3 is 16 residues long. The CDR3 sequence: CASSFPLRLVPGELFS. CDR3 sequence (DNA): TGTGCCAGCAGTTTCCCCCTACGACTAGTCCCCGGGGAGCTGTTTTCT.

This clonotype was seen a few times. The V and J genes are TRBV6-5 and TRBJ2-4, with unresolved D. The CDR3 length is 12 residues. V lost 2 bases and J lost 10, with 9 bases in between. CDR1 is MNHEY and CDR2 is SVGAGI in the germline V gene. This CDR3 reads CASSYPGFIQYF. The CDR3 region has the DNA TGTGCCAGCAGTTACCCAGGATTTATTCAGTACTTC.

The genes are TRBV14 and TRBJ2-7, with 7 bases fitting TRBD2. CDR3 length: 13 residues. The V and J ends lost 5 bases and 6 bases, in that order; junction bases with no gene match: 7. CDR1 is SGHDN and CDR2 is FVKESK in the germline V gene. CDR3 sequence: CASSWGLSGEQYF. The CDR3 bases are TGTGCCAGCAGCTGGGGACTATCGGGCGAGCAGTACTTC.

This clonotype was recorded many times. This chain joins TRBV28 and TRBJ2-3; the D call may be TRBD1 or TRBD2 (5 bases each). This CDR3 spans 17 amino acids. Germline loops: CDR1 MDHEN, CDR2 SYDVKM. V lost 3 bases, J lost 4 bases, and 20 bases lay in between. CDR3 loop: CASSFGTGPTIADTQYF. The CDR3 DNA sequence: TGTGCCAGCAGTTTCGGAACGGGACCCACGATCGCAGATACGCAGTATTTT.

This chain connects TRBV20-1 to TRBJ1-3; D remains ambiguous. V was pared by 3 bases and J by 8 bases, with 17 bases between. This CDR3 comprises 14 residues. CDR1 and CDR2 from the germline V gene are DFQATT and SNEGSKA (reference sequence). Written as DNA, the CDR3 is TGCAGTGCTAGGGGTTACCAATCCGGGGACACCATATATTTT. It is translated as CSARGYQSGDTIYF.

This clonotype was counted ten times or more. The chain links TRBV9 to TRBJ2-3, with TRBD2 identical over 7 bases. The germline V gene has CDR1 SGDLS and CDR2 YYNGEE. The CDR3 totals 15 residues. V trimming: 3 bases; J trimming: 2 bases; junction bases outside the gene matches: 6. The CDR3 bases are TGTGCCAGCAGCGGGGAGGGAGGGATCACAGATACGCAGTATTTT. Translated: CASSGEGGITDTQYF.

In its sample, this clonotype was seen once. A clone one base away is much larger, so this may be a read error. V and J are TRBV29-1 and TRBJ1-1; D gene uncertain. Germline loops: CDR1 SQVTM, CDR2 ANQGSEA. The CDR3 loop spans 13 amino acids. V was pared by 4 bases and J by 3 bases, with 12 bases between. The CDR3 nucleotides read TGCAGCGTTGGCGGCCCACAGTACACTGAAGCTTTCTTT. Protein: CSVGGPQYTEAFF.

This clonotype was seen at least ten times. The chain recombines TRBV12-3 or TRBV12-4 with TRBJ2-7; either TRBD1 or TRBD2 may supply D (5 bases each). With 2 bases removed from V and 6 bases from J, the gap between germline ends came to 23 bases. The CDR3 is 17 residues long. CDR3 region: CASSLTPVGVLQGEQYF. The CDR3 DNA sequence: TGTGCCAGCAGTTTAACGCCCGTGGGGGTACTCCAGGGCGAGCAGTACTTC.

This clonotype has a handful of counts. The chain has TRBV9 and TRBJ1-2; TRBD1 agrees at 10 bases. V dropped 4 bases and J dropped 3; count of bases not matched to a gene: 21. This CDR3 comprises 20 residues. Germline values: CDR1 SGDLS, CDR2 YYNGEE. The CDR3: CASSPQFFRDRGRPDYGYTF. The CDR3 coding sequence is TGTGCCAGCAGCCCCCAGTTTTTCCGGGACAGGGGTCGCCCCGACTATGGCTACACCTTC.